This T cell receptor (beta chain) was retrieved from a study of T cells in Graves' hyperthyroidism and ophthalmopathy. Study-wide results and limits: Ophthalmopathy onset followed model prediction by a median approximately six months. Blood also contained most expanded thyroid clonotypes above 0.001.

TCR beta CDR3 regions were amplified from RNA. TCR CDR3 regions were first amplified by RT-PCR with HTBI primers. TCRdb itself ran the multiplex PCR reads through MiXCR, one entry per CDR3 protein. In the table there are a few hundred thousand distinct CDR3 sequences, 15% to 19% of which are singletons. This CDR3 comprises 16 residues. The V gene's germline CDR1 is DFQATT and CDR2 SNEGSKA (reference sequence). V was pared by 5 bases and J by 3 bases, with 9 bases of the junction left unmatched. As for this clonotype: What it recognizes is unknown.

This TCR derives from a woman in her twenties or thirties with Graves' hyperthyroidism. V usage is TRBV20-1 and J usage is TRBJ2-3, with 12 bases aligning to TRBD2. Specimen: blood. The CDR3 sequence is CSAPQTSGSLTDTQYF. CDR3 coding DNA: TGCAGTGCTCCTCAGACTAGCGGGAGTTTGACAGATACGCAGTATTTT.